These 28 T cell receptor beta chains came from one sample sequenced in a study of blood T cells in healthy people across ages. A J-beta primer mix and a sample-barcoded 5' primer were used in a second PCR of roughly 6 to 11 cycles. One entry per CDR3 protein results from TCRdb running MiXCR on the 5' RACE reads. The sample shows 600,000 to 850,000 distinct CDR3 sequences, approximately 25% of them seen only once. The data were also submitted as part of a second study, on T cells of mothers and their children.

Sequencing input: blood. The receptors come from a boy younger than 18 in good health.

This rearrangement joins TRBV29-1 to TRBJ2-5; 7 bases are a match to TRBD1. V shed 6 bases, J shed 2 bases, and the junction held 6 bases outside the gene matches. Per the germline V gene, CDR1 is SQVTM and CDR2 is ANQGSEA. The CDR3 is made up of 13 amino acids. The CDR3 nucleotides read TGCAGCGTCCGGGACAGATCACAAGAGACCCAGTACTTC. Residues: CSVRDRSQETQYF.

The V and J genes are TRBV6-6 and TRBJ2-5; D may be TRBD1 or TRBD2 (5 bases each). The DNA end favors TRBJ2-7, so the J call may be wrong. CDR3 length equals 13 residues. Germline V gene data show CDR1 as MNHNY and CDR2 as SVGAGI (reference sequence). This chain's CDR3 is CASSYGGEDEQYF. The CDR3 region has the DNA TGTGCCAGCAGTTATGGGGGAGAAGACGAGCAGTACTTC.

This clonotype has a handful of counts. As DNA, the CDR3 is TGCGCCAGCAGCGCGACGACTAGTTTAGCCAAAAACATTCAGTACTTC. Its translation: CASSATTSLAKNIQYF. The chain carries TRBV5-1 and TRBJ2-4; possible D gene TRBD2, 6 bases. With 4 bases removed from V and 0 bases from J, the gap between germline ends came to 14 bases. In germline, CDR1 is SGHRS, CDR2 YFSETQ. CDR3 length: 16 residues.

The J gene is TRBJ2-1, the V gene TRBV7-8; maybe TRBD2 (6 bases). Germline V gene data show CDR1 as SGHVS and CDR2 as FQNEAQ. The V gene lost 2 bases and the J gene lost 5 bases, with 19 bases spanning the gap. This CDR3 is built from 17 residues. CDR3 amino acids: CASSLWPPRGLNNEQFF. The CDR3 region has the DNA TGTGCCAGCAGCTTATGGCCCCCGCGGGGACTGAACAATGAGCAGTTCTTC.

There are a few counts of this clonotype. The junction and the germline gene differ at one end; a read error may be behind it. The chain has TRBV7-6 and TRBJ2-5; the D gene is possibly TRBD2 (6 bases). The better agreement between TRBJ2-1 and the DNA end casts doubt on the J call. Germline CDR1 is SGHVS and CDR2 is FNYEAQ. The CDR3 has 14 residues. Here the CDR3 DNA reads TGTGCCTGCAGCGACTCGACTAGTCACAATGAGCAGTTCTTC. Amino acids: CACSDSTSHNEQFF.

This clonotype appeared a few times. This chain joins TRBV28 and TRBJ2-7; tentatively, D is TRBD1 (6 bases). CDR1 and CDR2 from the germline V gene are MDHEN and SYDVKM. CDR3 length: 13 amino acids. The V and J ends lost 6 bases and 3 bases respectively, with 12 bases between them. CDR3 amino acids: CASRAGTNYEQYF. The CDR3 DNA sequence: TGTGCCAGCAGAGCCGGGACAAACTACGAGCAGTACTTC.

As concerns this clonotype: An end of the junction differs from the germline gene, which may be a read error. The chain links TRBV7-2 to TRBJ2-5; unclear D gene. The CDR3 sequence is 13 residues long. CDR1 is SGHTA and CDR2 is FQGNSA in the germline V gene. The CDR3 sequence is CASSLRMVLEASF. CDR3 nucleotides: TGTGCCAGCAGCTTACGAATGGTATTGGAAGCGAGTTTC.

The chain carries TRBV12-3 or TRBV12-4 and TRBJ2-2, with a possible D match to TRBD2 (6 bases). Trimming removed 6 bases at V and 4 bases at J, with 18 bases between. This CDR3 is 16 amino acids long. The DNA for the CDR3 is TGTGCCAGCAGCCGGGGGACTCCCAGGAGCACCGGGGAGCTGTTTTTT. Translation gives CASSRGTPRSTGELFF.

This clonotype was picked up a small number of times. The chain employs TRBV7-9 and TRBJ1-1; possibly TRBD1 for D (5 bases). The V gene's germline CDR1 is SEHNR and CDR2 FQNEAQ (reference sequence). The CDR3 has 14 amino acids. The germline V and J ends were trimmed by 5 bases and 2 bases, with 12 bases remaining between them. The CDR3 region is CASSDGTANTEAFF. CDR3 bases: TGTGCCAGCAGCGACGGGACCGCTAACACTGAAGCTTTCTTT. Full variable domain (rest looked up from reference TRBV7-9 and TRBJ1-1): DTGVSQNPRHKITKRGQNVTFRCDPISEHNRLYWYRQTLGQGPEFLTYFQNEAQLEKSRLLSDRFSAERPKGSFSTLEIQRTEQGDSAMYLCASSDGTANTEAFFGQGTRLTVV.

The CDR3 loop is CATSDEIAGRKETQYF. CDR3 nucleotide sequence: TGTGCCACCAGTGATGAGATAGCGGGGAGAAAAGAGACCCAGTACTTC. This chain connects TRBV24-1 to TRBJ2-1; TRBD2 matches 8 bases. TRBJ2-5 explains the end of the DNA better; the J call may be wrong. This CDR3 spans 16 amino acids. The germline gives CDR1 KGHDR, CDR2 SFDVKD.

The genes are TRBV6-1 and TRBJ2-1; D remains unclear. The V gene's germline CDR1 is MNHNS and CDR2 SASEGT. There are 16 residues in the CDR3. V was pared by 3 bases and J by 0 bases, with 12 bases between. CDR3 protein: CASSDGPLDSYNEQFF. DNA for the CDR3: TGTGCCAGCAGTGACGGTCCTCTAGACTCCTACAATGAGCAGTTCTTC.

The chain combines TRBV20-1 with TRBJ2-3; the match to TRBD2 covers 8 bases. V lost 0 bases and J lost 0; bases outside the gene matches: 2. Germline V CDR1 and CDR2: DFQATT, SNEGSKA (reference sequence). This CDR3 contains 15 residues. CDR3 in amino acids: CSARDGTSSTDTQYF. CDR3 nucleotide sequence: TGCAGTGCTAGAGATGGGACTAGTAGCACAGATACGCAGTATTTT.

The chain couples TRBV24-1 to TRBJ2-1; TRBD2 matches 7 bases. This CDR3 has 18 residues. The germline V gene has CDR1 KGHDR and CDR2 SFDVKD. V lost 4 bases to trimming and J lost 1 base; unmatched junction nucleotides: 12. The CDR3 loop reads CATSDPQTGRGSYNEQFF. CDR3 nucleotides: TGTGCCACCAGTGACCCACAGACGGGGCGGGGGTCCTACAATGAGCAGTTCTTC.

The table lists this clonotype with a few counts. The chain recombines TRBV7-6 with TRBJ2-7, with D perhaps TRBD1 or TRBD2 (6 bases each). The CDR3 is made up of 14 amino acids. The V and J ends lost 5 bases and 5 bases respectively, with 16 bases between them. CDR1 SGHVS and CDR2 FNYEAQ come from the germline V gene. For the CDR3, the DNA is TGTGCCAGCAGCGCGGGACCGGGGGCCCACGAGCAGTACTTC. It translates to CASSAGPGAHEQYF. Full variable domain (missing parts from reference TRBV7-6 and TRBJ2-7): GAGVSQSPRYKVTKRGQDVALRCDPISGHVSLYWYRQALGQGPEFLTYFNYEAQQDKSGLPNDRFSAERPEGSISTLTIQRTEQRDSAMYRCASSAGPGAHEQYFGPGTRLTVT.

The chain combines TRBV24-1 with TRBJ2-5; weak D call: TRBD1 (6 bases). Between the trimmed V and J ends, which lost 2 bases and 5 bases, there was a span of 14 bases. Germline V gives CDR1 KGHDR, CDR2 SFDVKD. The CDR3 spans 15 residues. This CDR3 reads CATSDSQTGSETQYF. CDR3 in DNA: TGTGCCACCAGTGATTCTCAAACAGGGTCGGAGACCCAGTACTTC.

This clonotype has more than one count but fewer than ten. The chain links TRBV29-1 to TRBJ2-7; 11 bases are a match to TRBD1. CDR1 is SQVTM and CDR2 is ANQGSEA in the germline V gene. The V and J ends lost 7 bases and 6 bases, in that order; junction bases with no gene match: 5. This CDR3 is 12 amino acids long. CDR3: CSAWTGGGEQYF. Written as DNA, the CDR3 is TGCAGCGCTTGGACAGGGGGCGGCGAGCAGTACTTC.

This clonotype came up a few times. In nucleotides, the CDR3 is TGCAGCGTCTACGCAGGGGGCGGGGAGACCCAGTACTTC. It encodes CSVYAGGGETQYF. J is TRBJ2-5 and V is TRBV29-1; 8 nucleotides line up with TRBD1. The CDR3 length is 13 residues. V trimming: 6 bases; J trimming: 5 bases; junction bases outside the gene matches: 8. CDR1 is SQVTM and CDR2 is ANQGSEA in the germline V gene.

The rearrangement links TRBV3-1 to TRBJ1-1; TRBD1 is a possible D gene (5 bases). Germline V gene sequence: CDR1 LGHDT, CDR2 YNNKEL (reference sequence). Between the trimmed V and J ends, which lost 5 bases and 3 bases, there was a span of 16 bases. The CDR3 has 15 amino acids. CDR3 sequence reads: CASSWGSRPHTEAFF. The DNA of the CDR3 is TGTGCCAGCAGCTGGGGGAGTAGACCTCACACTGAAGCTTTCTTT.

There are a few counts of this clonotype. The rearrangement links TRBV10-3 to TRBJ2-1; 9 positions match TRBD2. CDR1 and CDR2 from the germline V gene are ENHRY and SYGVKD. CDR3 size: 18 residues. Trimming at V came to 4 bases and at J to 8 bases, leaving 18 bases not matched to a gene. CDR3 in amino acids: CAISVKHEGSSGIDEQFF. In nucleotides, the CDR3 is TGTGCCATCAGTGTTAAGCATGAAGGCTCTAGCGGGATCGATGAGCAGTTCTTC.

This chain links TRBV5-1 with TRBJ2-1; TRBD2 is a possible D gene (6 bases). CDR1 is SGHRS and CDR2 is YFSETQ in the germline V gene. Trimming shortened V by 2 bases and J by 4 bases, and 10 bases separated the two germline ends. This CDR3 region has 14 residues. CDR3 in DNA: TGCGCCAGCAGCTTAATGGAGGGTTACAATGAGCAGTTCTTC. Encoded protein: CASSLMEGYNEQFF.

This rearrangement joins TRBV6-2 or TRBV6-3 to TRBJ1-1; maybe TRBD1 (5 bases). Germline V gene lookup returns CDR1 MNHEY and CDR2 SVGEGT. The CDR3 spans 15 residues. Trimming pared 4 bases from V and 6 bases from J, leaving 18 bases between. DNA of the CDR3: TGTGCCAGCAGTTCCTGGTCCTTGAGAGGGGCTGAAGCTTTCTTT. Its translation is CASSSWSLRGAEAFF.

This clonotype was counted a few times. V usage is TRBV4-2 and J usage is TRBJ2-3; 15 positions match TRBD2. CDR1 is LGHNA, CDR2 YNFKEQ, per germline. This CDR3 is built from 18 residues. With V trimmed by 1 base and J by 0 bases, 2 bases remained unmatched. As DNA, the CDR3 is TGTGCCAGCAGCCAAGCGGGACTAGCGGGAGGAAGCACAGATACGCAGTATTTT. Protein sequence: CASSQAGLAGGSTDTQYF.

The chain couples TRBV27 to TRBJ2-5, with 9 positions matching TRBD1. The DNA end favors TRBJ2-7, so the J call may be wrong. Germline V lookup: CDR1 MNHEY, CDR2 SMNVEV (reference sequence). The CDR3 length is 15 residues. CDR3 in amino acids: CASRLGQGSSYEQYF. The CDR3 nucleotides read TGTGCCAGCAGGCTCGGACAGGGGAGCTCCTACGAGCAGTACTTC.

This clonotype was detected a few times. The chain uses TRBV9 and TRBJ2-7, with 8 bases matching TRBD2. The V and J ends lost 4 bases and 3 bases, in that order; junction bases with no gene match: 6. The CDR3 has 14 residues. Germline V lookup: CDR1 SGDLS, CDR2 YYNGEE. The chain's CDR3 is CASSLSGLGYEQYF. CDR3 sequence (DNA): TGTGCCAGCAGCTTATCGGGACTAGGCTACGAGCAGTACTTC.

This chain connects TRBV29-1 to TRBJ1-1, with TRBD1 identical over 10 bases. Trimming took 4 bases from V and 6 from J; bases not matched to a gene: 8. From germline, CDR1 is SQVTM and CDR2 ANQGSEA. CDR3 size: 14 residues. CDR3 in DNA: TGCAGCGTTGGAGGAGACAGGGGGCGGCCTGAAGCTTTCTTT. Translation gives CSVGGDRGRPEAFF.

The V and J genes are TRBV6-2 or TRBV6-3 and TRBJ2-5, with TRBD1 as a possible D gene (6 bases). The V end was cut by 4 bases, the J end by 2 bases, with 11 bases between. There are 14 residues in the CDR3. CDR1 MNHEY and CDR2 SVGEGT come from the germline V gene. The CDR3 reads CASSLDSEQETQYF. The CDR3 DNA is TGTGCCAGCAGTTTGGACAGCGAGCAAGAGACCCAGTACTTC.

The chain recombines TRBV20-1 with TRBJ2-4, with unresolved D. The CDR3 has 13 residues. Germline V gene lookup returns CDR1 DFQATT and CDR2 SNEGSKA (reference sequence). V lost 3 bases and J 7 bases, leaving 13 bases between the germline ends. CDR3 sequence: CSARSEPHNIQYF. In nucleotides, the CDR3 is TGCAGTGCTAGGTCGGAGCCCCACAACATTCAGTACTTC.

V gene TRBV5-4 combines with J gene TRBJ1-4; no reliable D call. CDR3 length: 14 amino acids. Germline-derived CDR1 and CDR2 are SGHNT and YYREEE (reference sequence). The V end was cut by 4 bases, the J end by 8 bases, with 15 bases between. CDR3 amino acids: CASSPPWDQEKLFF. CDR3 nucleotides: TGTGCCAGCAGCCCCCCATGGGATCAGGAAAAACTGTTTTTT.